Below are 9 T cell receptor beta chains sequenced from a single sample in a study of metastatic and nonmetastatic thyroid tumors. TCRdb re-called the PCR reads with MiXCR. The sample includes about 64,000 clones, about 4% of them seen just once. No patient received treatment before thyroid surgery. The sample was blood. These receptors came from a female donor with papillary thyroid cancer or a benign thyroid nodule (not recorded which). Some clones in this sample may be carry-over from other donors' samples.

This clone was detected a few times. This clone may be a read error of a much larger clone one base away. This chain links TRBV20-1 with TRBJ2-3; possible D gene TRBD2, 6 bases. Per the germline V gene, CDR1 is DFQATT and CDR2 is SNEGSKA (reference sequence). The CDR3 runs 14 residues. The germline V and J ends were trimmed by 6 bases and 1 base, with 14 bases remaining between them. The CDR3 DNA sequence: TGCAGTGCGACGGGACTGGCCCGCACAGATACGCAGTATTTT. Its translation: CSATGLARTDTQYF.

This clone was seen many times. The rearrangement links TRBV2 to TRBJ2-7, with 9 bases matching TRBD2. Per germline, CDR1 SNHLY and CDR2 FYNNEI. Trimming removed 4 bases from V and 2 bases from J; junction bases left unmatched: 6. The CDR3 loop spans 15 amino acids. CDR3 loop: CASSVRASGAYEQYF. CDR3 DNA sequence: TGTGCCAGCAGTGTCCGGGCTAGCGGGGCCTACGAGCAGTACTTC.

This clone was counted ten times or more. The chain carries TRBV20-1 and TRBJ2-3; 8 bases fit TRBD2. The CDR3 loop spans 15 amino acids. Germline loops: CDR1 DFQATT, CDR2 SNEGSKA (reference sequence). V gave up 1 base and J gave up 5 bases; unmatched junction bases: 8. The CDR3 is CSARVPSGGGDTQYF. The DNA of the CDR3 is TGCAGTGCTAGAGTCCCATCGGGAGGGGGAGATACGCAGTATTTT.

The table lists this clone with many counts. This chain connects TRBV12-3 or TRBV12-4 to TRBJ2-7; a weak D match, TRBD2 (6 bases). V was shortened by 6 bases and J by 2 bases, with 14 bases between the two germline ends. CDR3 length equals 14 residues. The CDR3 sequence is CASSRGAAPYEQYF. In nucleotides, the CDR3 is TGTGCCAGCAGCCGCGGGGCGGCCCCCTACGAGCAGTACTTC.

A few counts support this clone. The chain employs TRBV12-3 or TRBV12-4 and TRBJ2-1, with D possibly TRBD2 on 7 matching bases. The CDR3 is made up of 16 amino acids. Between the trimmed V and J ends, which lost 3 bases and 10 bases, there was a span of 22 bases. CDR3 sequence: CASSLDNREGRGEQFF. CDR3 DNA: TGTGCCAGCAGTTTGGACAACAGGGAGGGGAGGGGAGAGCAGTTCTTC.

This clone was observed at least ten times. The chain employs TRBV20-1 and TRBJ2-7; the match to TRBD2 covers 9 bases. CDR3 size: 15 residues. J lost 1 base, V lost 0 bases, and 4 bases had no gene match. The germline CDR1 and CDR2 sequences are DFQATT and SNEGSKA (reference sequence). The DNA of the CDR3 is TGCAGTGCTAGAGATTGGAGCGGGAGGTCCTACGAGCAGTACTTC. The encoded protein is CSARDWSGRSYEQYF.

This clone was seen a handful of times. This chain joins TRBV27 and TRBJ2-1, with TRBD2 matching over 8 bases. CDR1 is MNHEY and CDR2 is SMNVEV in the germline V gene (reference sequence). The CDR3 length is 15 residues. The V and J ends lost 5 bases and 10 bases, in that order; junction bases with no gene match: 13. The CDR3 DNA reads as TGTGCCAGCAGTCCCAGGACTAGCTGGAGGTACGAGCAGTTCTTC. This sequence encodes CASSPRTSWRYEQFF.

The chain links TRBV6-5 to TRBJ2-5, with 9 bases matching TRBD2. V was clipped by 4 bases and J by 7 bases; unmatched bases: 10. The germline CDR1 and CDR2 sequences are MNHEY and SVGAGI. CDR3 length equals 15 residues. CDR3 bases: TGTGCCAGCAGTTGGGAGGCGGGAGGGCAGATGACCCAGTACTTC. Its protein is CASSWEAGGQMTQYF.

In its sample, this clone was seen a few times. A much larger clone differs from this one at a single base, so this may be a read error. The chain couples TRBV7-8 to TRBJ2-3; unclear D gene. V lost 1 base to trimming and J lost 3 bases, with 5 bases between them. The CDR3 loop spans 13 amino acids. Germline CDR1 SGHVS, CDR2 FQNEAQ. CDR3 sequence: CASSLGVTDTQYF. The CDR3 DNA follows: TGTGCCAGCAGCTTAGGAGTAACAGATACGCAGTATTTT.